The 9 T cell receptor beta chains given below trace back to one sample, sequenced in a study of shared clonotypes between healthy human individuals. TCRdb's table, derived via immunoSEQ multiplex PCR, lists solely in-frame clones and lacks some. The sample includes some 2,500,000 clones, 90% to 95% of them seen just once. The sequenced sample was naive CD4+ T cells from PBMCs. Subset in this sample: CD45RA+ positively selected. The receptors come from a man aged 18 to 30 in good health. Some clones in this sample may be carry-over from other donors' samples.

This clone appeared a single time. Additional DNA sequences in this sample encode the identical CDR3. The chain couples TRBV5-1 to TRBJ1-1; no definite D call. Germline lookup yields CDR1 SGHRS and CDR2 YFSETQ. This CDR3 has 14 amino acids. V gave up 0 bases and J gave up 4 bases, with 10 bases separating them. CDR3 in amino acids: CASSLGFGVTEAFF. The CDR3 bases are TGCGCCAGCAGCTTGGGGTTCGGCGTCACTGAAGCTTTCTTT.

The chain has TRBV27 and TRBJ2-7, with 7 bases matching TRBD1. CDR3 length: 16 residues. Unmatched junction bases numbered 11, after V lost 6 bases and J lost 0 bases. Germline V CDR1 and CDR2: MNHEY, SMNVEV (reference sequence). The CDR3 spells CASRPLGGRSSYEQYF. The CDR3, as DNA: TGTGCCAGCAGGCCCTTAGGGGGCCGAAGCTCCTACGAGCAGTACTTC.

The chain is built from TRBV6-6 and TRBJ2-7; D not certain. Germline V CDR1 and CDR2: MNHNY, SVGAGI (reference sequence). The CDR3 is 12 residues long. With 3 bases removed from V and 3 bases from J, the gap between germline ends came to 6 bases. The CDR3 DNA is TGTGCCAGCAGTTATGAAGTCTACGAGCAGTACTTC. It translates to CASSYEVYEQYF.

The chain has TRBV28 and TRBJ2-6; D unresolved. The CDR3 loop spans 15 amino acids. The germline V gene encodes CDR1 MDHEN and CDR2 SYDVKM. V lost 7 bases, J lost 1 base, and 11 bases lay in between. The CDR3 protein is CASTGSRSGANVLTF. The CDR3 coding sequence is TGTGCCAGCACAGGCTCCCGGTCTGGGGCCAACGTCCTGACTTTC.

This chain connects TRBV5-1 to TRBJ2-3; D is unresolved. The germline gives CDR1 SGHRS, CDR2 YFSETQ. Trimming took off 0 bases at V and 4 bases at J, with 6 bases between the two ends. The CDR3 is made up of 13 amino acids. CDR3 in amino acids: CASSLASPDTQYF. The CDR3 nucleotides read TGCGCCAGCAGCTTGGCTTCCCCAGATACGCAGTATTTT.

Concerning this clone itself: This sample also contains other DNA sequences that code for the same CDR3. This rearrangement joins TRBV9 to TRBJ2-5; tentative D call: TRBD2 (6 bases). Trimming took 2 bases from V and 2 from J, leaving 7 bases between them. The CDR3 length is 13 residues. Germline V gives CDR1 SGDLS, CDR2 YYNGEE. This chain's CDR3 is CASSVGGQETQYF. DNA of the CDR3: TGTGCCAGCAGCGTGGGGGGACAAGAGACCCAGTACTTC.

This clone was recorded only once. J is TRBJ2-4 and V is TRBV29-1; D perhaps matches TRBD2 (6 bases). The CDR3 is 15 residues long. Trimming pared 3 bases from V and 0 bases from J, leaving 12 bases between. Germline values: CDR1 SQVTM, CDR2 ANQGSEA. Here the CDR3 reads CSVETGGLAKNIQYF. The CDR3 region has the DNA TGCAGCGTTGAGACTGGGGGGTTAGCCAAAAACATTCAGTACTTC.

V gene TRBV5-1 combines with J gene TRBJ2-1; 8 positions match TRBD2. CDR1 is SGHRS, CDR2 YFSETQ, per germline. The CDR3 loop spans 14 amino acids. Germline trimming cut 3 bases from V and 7 bases from J; bases unmatched to any gene: 6. The CDR3 reads CASSSSTGGNEQFF. CDR3 coding DNA: TGCGCCAGCAGCTCCTCGACGGGAGGGAATGAGCAGTTCTTC.

The rearrangement links TRBV7-2 to TRBJ2-1, with 8 bases matching TRBD2. Germline V gives CDR1 SGHTA, CDR2 FQGNSA. V gave up 4 bases and J gave up 8 bases; unmatched junction bases: 10. The length of the CDR3 is 15 residues. The CDR3 reads CASSSPRTSFDEQFF. The CDR3 nucleotides are TGTGCCAGCAGCTCACCGCGGACTAGCTTCGATGAGCAGTTCTTC.